These 28 T cell receptor beta chains share one sample of origin, sequenced in a study of T cell responses to AZD1222 COVID-19 vaccine. Assay used: immunoSEQ multiplex PCR; TCRdb lists only in-frame clones, some missing. The sample consists of some 120,000 clones, about 90% of them appearing once. The source material was peripheral blood, sampled on day 0 of AZD1222 vaccination. These receptors all stem from an adult in good health.

The gene calls are TRBV30 and TRBJ1-4; TRBD1 might be the D (5 bases). The CDR3 is 14 residues long. The V and J ends lost 4 bases and 7 bases respectively, with 16 bases between them. Germline CDR1 reads GTSNPN; CDR2 reads SVGIG (reference sequence). The CDR3 reads CAWTTDTRGEKLFF. CDR3 in DNA: TGTGCCTGGACCACCGACACGAGGGGTGAAAAACTGTTTTTT.

The genes are TRBV6-4 and TRBJ1-6; D is undetermined. Looked up from germline, CDR1 is MRHNA and CDR2 is SNTAGT. Trimming pared 6 bases from V and 4 bases from J, leaving 10 bases between. The CDR3 is 14 amino acids. CDR3 sequence: CASRETAYNSPLHF. The CDR3 nucleotides are TGTGCCAGCAGGGAGACGGCGTATAATTCACCCCTCCACTTT.

This sequence joins TRBV3-1 (or the pseudogene TRBV3-2) and TRBJ2-7; D remains unclear. The CDR3 has 15 residues. Per germline, CDR1 LGHDT and CDR2 YNNKEL (reference sequence). Trimming removed 1 base at V and 5 bases at J, with 15 bases between. The CDR3 loop is CASSQVLGMENEQYF. As DNA, the CDR3 is TGTGCCAGCAGCCAAGTATTAGGGATGGAAAACGAGCAGTACTTC.

This CDR3 is CASSRDRGGYTF. In nucleotides, the CDR3 is TGTGCCAGCAGCCGGGACAGGGGTGGCTACACCTTC. The V gene is TRBV5-6, the J gene TRBJ1-2, with 10 bases lining up with TRBD1. V lost 4 bases, J lost 7 bases, and 1 base stayed unmatched. CDR1 and CDR2 (germline): SGHDT, YYEEEE. The CDR3 is made up of 12 amino acids.

This clone was seen only once. The CDR3 does not close with the conserved phenylalanine or tryptophan, likely indicating a read error. The DNA is left out, because the CDR3 cannot be placed on it with certainty; the CDR3 is given as TCRdb lists it. CDR3 sequence: CASSAQQAEGIR. This chain joins TRBV2 and TRBJ1-4. Per germline, CDR1 SNHLY and CDR2 FYNNEI. The CDR3 extends over 12 residues, inclusive of both ends.

V and J are TRBV9 and TRBJ2-3; 9 nucleotides match TRBD2. V gave up 4 bases and J gave up 2 bases; unmatched junction bases: 5. The CDR3 loop spans 15 amino acids. Germline-derived CDR1 and CDR2 are SGDLS and YYNGEE. CDR3 loop: CASSNSGGHTDTQYF. In DNA, the CDR3 is TGTGCCAGCAGCAATAGCGGGGGCCACACAGATACGCAGTATTTT.

The chain has TRBV19 and TRBJ1-1; TRBD1 aligns across 7 bases. V lost 2 bases, J lost 7 bases, and 13 bases stayed unmatched. CDR3 length: 16 amino acids. Germline CDR1 and CDR2: LNHDA and SQIVND (reference sequence). CDR3 in DNA: TGTGCCAGTAGTATAATGAGACAGGGCCCTGGAAATGAAGCTTTCTTT. Protein sequence: CASSIMRQGPGNEAFF.

This chain connects TRBV30 to TRBJ1-1; D possibly corresponds to TRBD1 (6 bases). The germline V and J ends were trimmed by 2 bases and 1 base, with 8 bases remaining between them. This CDR3 region has 13 residues. Germline CDR1 reads GTSNPN; CDR2 reads SVGIG (reference sequence). The CDR3 DNA sequence: TGTGCCTGGAGTACAGGGACGAACACTGAAGCTTTCTTT. This sequence encodes CAWSTGTNTEAFF.

The CDR3 loop reads CASSHMGQGNTEAFF. CDR3 nucleotides: TGTGCCAGCAGCCACATGGGACAGGGGAACACTGAAGCTTTCTTT. V and J are TRBV4-2 and TRBJ1-1; 9 bases line up with TRBD1. The CDR3 extends over 15 amino acids. V lost 3 bases to trimming and J lost 1 base; unmatched junction nucleotides: 3. CDR1 is LGHNA and CDR2 is YNFKEQ in the germline V gene.

The J gene is TRBJ1-1, the V gene TRBV21-1. TRBV21-1 constitutes a pseudogene. This CDR3 has 16 amino acids. In DNA, the CDR3 is TGTGCCAGCAGCAAAGCGGGGAAGGGCGCCGGGAGTGAAGCTTTCTTT. Amino acid sequence: CASSKAGKGAGSEAFF.

The V and J genes are TRBV3-1 (or the pseudogene TRBV3-2) and TRBJ2-1, with TRBD1 matching over 9 bases. CDR1 and CDR2 (germline): LGHDT, YNNKEL (reference sequence). The CDR3 is 16 residues long. J was trimmed by 8 bases and V by 2 bases; bases with no gene match: 10. CDR3 region: CASSQQSYRGRDEQFF. In DNA, the CDR3 is TGTGCCAGCAGCCAACAAAGCTACAGGGGGCGCGATGAGCAGTTCTTC.

This rearrangement joins TRBV27 to TRBJ1-2, with 8 bases lining up with TRBD1. This CDR3 is built from 15 residues. The J segment lost 7 bases and the V segment lost 4 bases, leaving 11 bases of the junction unmatched. CDR1 is MNHEY and CDR2 is SMNVEV in the germline V gene (reference sequence). The CDR3 coding sequence is TGTGCCAGCAGTTCCCTTCCAGGGGGCTTTGGTGGCTACACCTTC. It translates to CASSSLPGGFGGYTF.

This clone has only one observation. The V and J genes are TRBV5-1 and TRBJ2-5, with D possibly matching TRBD2 (6 bases). Trimming shortened V by 4 bases and J by 5 bases, and 15 bases separated the two germline ends. Germline CDR1 reads SGHRS; CDR2 reads YFSETQ. The CDR3 is made up of 14 amino acids. The CDR3 here is CASSDTQGGETQYF. As DNA, the CDR3 is TGCGCCAGCAGCGATACCCAGGGAGGCGAGACCCAGTACTTC.

This sequence joins TRBV5-6 and TRBJ1-3; 7 bases are a match to TRBD1. From germline, CDR1 is SGHDT and CDR2 YYEEEE. The trim removed 4 bases at V and 0 bases at J, leaving 16 bases unmatched. This CDR3 region has 19 residues. The CDR3 sequence is CASSLTGTVSIYSGNTIYF. The CDR3 DNA follows: TGTGCCAGCAGCCTTACCGGGACAGTTTCTATCTACTCTGGAAACACCATATATTTT.

V is TRBV7-9 and J is TRBJ1-1, with D unclear. Germline V gene lookup returns CDR1 SEHNR and CDR2 FQNEAQ (reference sequence). Deletions cut 5 bases from V and 0 bases from J, with 7 bases between. The CDR3 has 13 residues. The CDR3 region has the DNA TGTGCCAGCAGCCCTCCAGTGAACACTGAAGCTTTCTTT. This sequence encodes CASSPPVNTEAFF.

The V call is TRBV5-1, the J call TRBJ2-1, with 9 bases lining up with TRBD1. The CDR3 extends over 18 amino acids. The V gene's germline CDR1 is SGHRS and CDR2 YFSETQ. The trim removed 2 bases at V and 8 bases at J, leaving 17 bases unmatched. The CDR3 sequence: CASSFQPTGTGYQDEQFF. The CDR3 nucleotides are TGCGCCAGCAGCTTTCAACCGACCGGGACAGGGTACCAGGATGAGCAGTTCTTC.

The chain links TRBV5-1 to TRBJ1-1; tentative D call: TRBD1 (5 bases). The CDR3 consists of 16 residues. Germline V gene lookup returns CDR1 SGHRS and CDR2 YFSETQ. Trimming took 3 bases from V and 0 from J, leaving 15 bases between them. The CDR3 here is CASSSGQGVLNTEAFF. The DNA for the CDR3 is TGCGCCAGCAGCTCAGGCCAGGGAGTTTTGAACACTGAAGCTTTCTTT. The entire variable domain, with the rest obtained from reference TRBV5-1 and TRBJ1-1, is as follows: KAGVTQTPRYLIKTRGQQVTLSCSPISGHRSVSWYQQTPGQGLQFLFEYFSETQRNKGNFPGRFSGRQFSNSRSEMNVSTLELGDSALYLCASSSGQGVLNTEAFFGQGTRLTVV.

The V gene is TRBV3-1 (or the pseudogene TRBV3-2), the J gene TRBJ1-1, with D tentatively TRBD1 (5 bases). CDR3 length equals 16 residues. V lost 4 bases and J 2 bases, leaving 17 bases between the germline ends. The germline gives CDR1 LGHDT, CDR2 YNNKEL (reference sequence). DNA for the CDR3: TGTGCCAGCAGCCCGACGGGGGACGGTAGAAACACTGAAGCTTTCTTT. Its protein is CASSPTGDGRNTEAFF.

The rearrangement uses TRBV7-8 and TRBJ1-1; D remains unclear. The CDR3 is 14 residues long. Deletions cut 1 base from V and 0 bases from J, with 6 bases between. CDR1 SGHVS and CDR2 FQNEAQ come from the germline V gene. CDR3 amino acids: CASSLVGVNTEAFF. CDR3 in DNA: TGTGCCAGCAGCTTAGTAGGAGTGAACACTGAAGCTTTCTTT.

The chain couples TRBV7-9 to TRBJ2-1, with 11 bases lining up with TRBD2. The germline V gene has CDR1 SEHNR and CDR2 FQNEAQ (reference sequence). The CDR3 contains 16 residues. V shed 1 base, J shed 9 bases, and the junction held 8 bases outside the gene matches. The CDR3 region has the DNA TGTGCCAGCAGCTTAGGGGCTAGCGGGAGGTTGCGTGAGCAGTTCTTC. Its translation is CASSLGASGRLREQFF.

The rearrangement links TRBV6-5 to TRBJ2-2, with TRBD1 matching over 7 bases. Looked up from germline, CDR1 is MNHEY and CDR2 is SVGAGI. After removal of 8 bases from V and 2 bases from J, the junction contained 2 bases not matched to a gene. The CDR3 loop spans 13 amino acids. The CDR3 sequence is CASGTVNTGELFF. CDR3 in DNA: TGTGCCAGCGGGACAGTTAACACCGGGGAGCTGTTTTTT.

The chain carries TRBV7-9 and TRBJ1-5, with D perhaps TRBD1 (6 bases). Trimming cost V 7 bases and J 3 bases, with 10 bases left between them. CDR1 is SEHNR and CDR2 is FQNEAQ in the germline V gene (reference sequence). The CDR3 runs 13 residues. The CDR3 loop is CASTKGDNQPQHF. The CDR3 DNA follows: TGTGCCAGCACGAAGGGGGACAATCAGCCCCAGCATTTT.

This clone occurred once. The chain couples TRBV9 to TRBJ1-6; 10 bases map to TRBD1. Per germline, CDR1 SGDLS and CDR2 YYNGEE. V was pared by 0 bases and J by 8 bases, with 5 bases of the junction left unmatched. The CDR3 has 16 residues. The CDR3 DNA reads TGTGCCAGCAGCGTAGGGGGGACAGGGGTGTATTCACCCCTCCACTTT. It translates to CASSVGGTGVYSPLHF.

The chain uses TRBV9 and TRBJ2-3; 12 bases line up with TRBD2. CDR1 is SGDLS and CDR2 is YYNGEE in the germline V gene. The CDR3 contains 17 residues. Trimming at V came to 0 bases and at J to 2 bases, leaving 4 bases not matched to a gene. The CDR3 DNA sequence: TGTGCCAGCAGCGTAGTCGGACTAGCGGGGCCCACAGATACGCAGTATTTT. This encodes CASSVVGLAGPTDTQYF.

CDR3 in amino acids: CASSAGFTGGEAFF. CDR3 nucleotide sequence: TGTGCCAGCAGTGCCGGATTCACAGGGGGAGAAGCTTTCTTT. The chain uses TRBV6-6 and TRBJ1-1; 8 bases are a match to TRBD1. Germline V CDR1 and CDR2: MNHNY, SVGAGI (reference sequence). The trim removed 5 bases at V and 8 bases at J, leaving 10 bases unmatched. The CDR3 length is 14 residues.

J is TRBJ1-1 and V is TRBV12-5; D is ambiguous. The germline CDR1 and CDR2 sequences are LGHNT and FRNRAP. The CDR3 has 14 amino acids. V lost 0 bases and J 2 bases, leaving 7 bases between the germline ends. CDR3 DNA: TGTGCTAGTGGTTTGGTACCATTTAACACTGAAGCTTTCTTT. It codes for CASGLVPFNTEAFF.

CDR3 sequence (DNA): TGTGCCAGCAGCTTCCCGAACACTGAAGCTTTCTTT. It yields the protein CASSFPNTEAFF. The chain links TRBV11-2 to TRBJ1-1, with D unresolved. Trimming left V 3 bases short and J 1 base short, with 3 bases between. This CDR3 is 12 amino acids long. The germline V gene has CDR1 SGHAT and CDR2 FQNNGV. The full variable domain, its missing parts supplied by reference TRBV11-2 and TRBJ1-1, is EAGVAQSPRYKIIEKRQSVAFWCNPISGHATLYWYQQILGQGPKLLIQFQNNGVVDDSQLPKDRFSAERLKGVDSTLKIQPAKLEDSAVYLCASSFPNTEAFFGQGTRLTVV.

The rearrangement joins TRBV4-2 to TRBJ2-1; D gene uncertain. CDR1 LGHNA and CDR2 YNFKEQ come from the germline V gene. V lost 0 bases to trimming and J lost 8 bases, with 14 bases between them. There are 15 residues in the CDR3. This CDR3 is CASSQEQLDPDEQFF. CDR3 sequence (DNA): TGTGCCAGCAGCCAAGAACAGCTTGACCCAGATGAGCAGTTCTTC.